Listed below are T cell receptor beta chains from one sample, sequenced in a study of metastatic and nonmetastatic thyroid tumors. TCRdb reprocessed the PCR reads using MiXCR. The sample includes over 30,000 clones, approximately 20% of them seen just once. Sequencing input: tumor tissue. The source is a female donor with papillary thyroid cancer or a benign thyroid nodule (not recorded which). Some clones in this sample may be carry-over from other donors' samples. Each CDR3 is given with its conserved first and last residue.

CDR3: CASSYAQQNSPLHF
J: TRBJ1-6
V: TRBV6-2/TRBV6-3

CDR3: CASKTTWGVGASGANVLTF
J: TRBJ2-6
V: TRBV19

CDR3: CASILSGRAALRDEQFF
J: TRBJ2-1
V: TRBV11-2

CDR3: CASSLETGSYEQYF
J: TRBJ2-7
V: TRBV7-9

CDR3: CASGLAGGGGQYNEQFF
J: TRBJ2-1
V: TRBV12-5

CDR3: CASSSPDRGFRSNEKLFF
J: TRBJ1-4
V: TRBV7-9

CDR3: CASRHRGVGYTF
J: TRBJ1-2
V: TRBV6-1

CDR3: CASSTRTSDRSSYNEQFF
J: TRBJ2-1
V: TRBV19

CDR3: CAISEDPGTYGYTF
J: TRBJ1-2
V: TRBV10-3

CDR3: CASSFSGRGYEQYF
J: TRBJ2-7
V: TRBV7-2

CDR3: CASRRKPGANTGELFF
J: TRBJ2-2
V: TRBV2

CDR3: CASSQYNPGQGAQYGYTF
J: TRBJ1-2
V: TRBV4-1

CDR3: CASSLLAGGRDEQCF
J: TRBJ2-1
V: TRBV12-3/TRBV12-4

CDR3: CSAQPDRGFSDTQYF
J: TRBJ2-3
V: TRBV20-1

CDR3: CASSLDTSGGPRDF
J: TRBJ2-4
V: TRBV5-1

CDR3: CASSRGYEQYF
J: TRBJ2-7
V: TRBV11-2

CDR3: CASRTRRMSSEAFF
J: TRBJ1-1
V: TRBV6-1

CDR3: CASTHTSGRGTGELFF
J: TRBJ2-2
V: TRBV19

CDR3: CARSQTRGGYNEQFF
J: TRBJ2-1
V: TRBV6-1

CDR3: CSASEGIGPDTQYF
J: TRBJ2-3
V: TRBV20-1

CDR3: CASSLVGTGGNTIYF
J: TRBJ1-3
V: TRBV5-5

CDR3: CSASGGGPRSDTQYF
J: TRBJ2-3
V: TRBV20-1

CDR3: CATSGAEGGDIQYF
J: TRBJ2-4
V: TRBV24-1

CDR3: CASSHDYKTGLRSGYTF
J: TRBJ1-2
V: TRBV7-8

CDR3: CASSQEAGHYEQYF
J: TRBJ2-7
V: TRBV4-1

CDR3: CASSVQGAVYNEQFF
J: TRBJ2-1
V: TRBV2

CDR3: CASSQSGTGYNTEAFF
J: TRBJ1-1
V: TRBV4-1